A selection of T cell receptor beta chains follows, all from one sample in a study of PD-L1 blockade in urothelial cancer. Clones were read by immunoSEQ multiplex PCR, and TCRdb kept only the in-frame ones, dropping some. The profile covers tens of thousands of clones, with 70% to 90% appearing a single time and around 1.9% taken by the ten largest. The sample in question was PBMCs, obtained around atezolizumab (anti-PD-L1) treatment. Every receptor here comes from a man in his fifties or sixties with urothelial cancer. The CDR3 runs from the conserved cysteine through the conserved F or W. D genes are given only for firm matches. Part of the rows lack a size; the others show once, few, many or a class for expanded clones.

D gene: TRBD2
J gene: TRBJ2-7
V gene: TRBV9
clone size: .
CDR3 DNA: TGTGCCAGCAGCGTAGAAGTTAGCGGGACCTACGAGCAGTACTTC
CDR3 protein: CASSVEVSGTYEQYF

D gene: TRBD1
J gene: TRBJ1-2
V gene: TRBV7-2
clone size: once
CDR3 DNA: TGTGCCAGCAGCTTAGGTTCAGGGGGCCTTACTGTATTTGGCTACACCTTC
CDR3 protein: CASSLGSGGLTVFGYTF

D gene: .
J gene: TRBJ2-1
V gene: TRBV5-4
clone size: .
CDR3 DNA: TGTGCCAGCAGCTCTCGAGGGACTTTGTACAATGAGCAGTTCTTC
CDR3 protein: CASSSRGTLYNEQFF

D gene: TRBD1
J gene: TRBJ2-1
V gene: TRBV4-2
clone size: .
CDR3 DNA: TGTGCCAGCAGCGTCGGGACAGGGGGGGACAATGAGCAGTTCTTC
CDR3 protein: CASSVGTGGDNEQFF

D gene: .
J gene: TRBJ2-7
V gene: TRBV4-1
clone size: .
CDR3 DNA: TGCGCCAGCAGCCAGCGGGCGGAGAGGAGATACGAGCAGTACTTC
CDR3 protein: CASSQRAERRYEQYF

D gene: .
J gene: TRBJ1-5
V gene: TRBV2
clone size: .
CDR3 DNA: TGTGCCAGCAGTGGCCTCGGGTACGGTCAGCCCCAGCATTTT
CDR3 protein: CASSGLGYGQPQHF

D gene: .
J gene: TRBJ2-1
V gene: TRBV25-1
clone size: .
CDR3 DNA: TGTGCCAGCAGTCCTCCCCGGCAGCGCGGGACCTACAATGAGCAGTTCTTC
CDR3 protein: CASSPPRQRGTYNEQFF

D gene: TRBD2
J gene: TRBJ2-3
V gene: TRBV10-3
clone size: .
CDR3 DNA: TGTGCCATCAGTGGCCTACCGGGACTAGCGGGGGGGCAGACAGATACGCAGTATTTT
CDR3 protein: CAISGLPGLAGGQTDTQYF

D gene: TRBD2
J gene: TRBJ2-7
V gene: TRBV11-3
clone size: .
CDR3 DNA: TGTGCCAGCAGCTTAAATGCGGGAGGGCCCAGCGAGCAGTACTTC
CDR3 protein: CASSLNAGGPSEQYF

D gene: TRBD1
J gene: TRBJ1-5
V gene: TRBV30
clone size: .
CDR3 DNA: TGTGCCTGGAGGGGACAGGGGCCCAGTCAGCCCCAGCATTTT
CDR3 protein: CAWRGQGPSQPQHF

D gene: TRBD1
J gene: TRBJ1-1
V gene: TRBV6-5
clone size: .
CDR3 DNA: TGTGCCAGCAGTCGTAGACCGGGACAGGGGGCTGAAGCTTTCTTT
CDR3 protein: CASSRRPGQGAEAFF

D gene: TRBD1
J gene: TRBJ1-5
V gene: TRBV2
clone size: once
CDR3 DNA: TGTGCCAGCAGTCGTAAGGGACAGAATAGCAATCAGCCCCAGCATTTT
CDR3 protein: CASSRKGQNSNQPQHF

D gene: TRBD2
J gene: TRBJ2-5
V gene: TRBV2
clone size: .
CDR3 DNA: TGTGCCAGCAGGGAGACTAGCGGGGAAGAGACCCAGTACTTC
CDR3 protein: CASRETSGEETQYF

D gene: .
J gene: TRBJ1-2
V gene: TRBV19
clone size: .
CDR3 DNA: TGTGCCAGTAAGCTGGCGACAGGCCCAAACTATGGCTACACCTTC
CDR3 protein: CASKLATGPNYGYTF

D gene: TRBD1
J gene: TRBJ1-6
V gene: TRBV7-9
clone size: .
CDR3 DNA: TGTGCCAGCAGCTGGGACAGGGAAGGTTCACCCCTCCACTTT
CDR3 protein: CASSWDREGSPLHF

D gene: .
J gene: TRBJ2-7
V gene: TRBV5-1
clone size: .
CDR3 DNA: TGCGCCAGCAGCCCGGGATGGGTGAACGAGCAGTACTTC
CDR3 protein: CASSPGWVNEQYF

D gene: TRBD1
J gene: TRBJ2-3
V gene: TRBV30
clone size: .
CDR3 DNA: TGTGCCTGCCTCCTCCGGGACAGGGCTTTTTCCCGCACAGATACGCAGTATTTT
CDR3 protein: CACLLRDRAFSRTDTQYF

D gene: .
J gene: TRBJ1-2
V gene: TRBV2
clone size: .
CDR3 DNA: TGTGCCAGCAGTGAAAACGGCTGGGGCCTTGATAACTATGGCTACACCTTC
CDR3 protein: CASSENGWGLDNYGYTF

D gene: .
J gene: TRBJ2-2
V gene: TRBV5-8
clone size: .
CDR3 DNA: TGTGCCAGCATCACTCGAGGGGGATCGGGGGAGCTGTTTTTT
CDR3 protein: CASITRGGSGELFF

D gene: .
J gene: TRBJ1-5
V gene: TRBV7-9
clone size: .
CDR3 DNA: TGTGCCAGCAGCCCCGGCGCCGAGGGTAATCAGCCCCAGCATTTT
CDR3 protein: CASSPGAEGNQPQHF

D gene: .
J gene: TRBJ1-5
V gene: TRBV30
clone size: once
CDR3 DNA: TGTGCCTGGGAAAGGGGGGGGCCCCAGCATTTT
CDR3 protein: CAWERGGPQHF

D gene: TRBD2
J gene: TRBJ2-5
V gene: TRBV5-5
clone size: .
CDR3 DNA: TGTGCCAGCAGCTCCCCGGCGTTTAGCGGGAGGGCCGAGACCCAGTACTTC
CDR3 protein: CASSSPAFSGRAETQYF

D gene: TRBD2
J gene: TRBJ2-1
V gene: TRBV9
clone size: .
CDR3 DNA: TGTGCCAGCAGCCCCCCAGGGAGGGAAGATGAGCAGTTCTTC
CDR3 protein: CASSPPGREDEQFF

D gene: .
J gene: TRBJ1-6
V gene: TRBV2
clone size: .
CDR3 DNA: TGTGCCAGCAGGACGGTGATCAGGGGTTCACCCCTCCACTTT
CDR3 protein: CASRTVIRGSPLHF

D gene: .
J gene: TRBJ1-3
V gene: TRBV14
clone size: few
CDR3 DNA: TGTGCCAGCAGCCAAGAACGGTTGCTGGCTGGAAACACCATATATTTT
CDR3 protein: CASSQERLLAGNTIYF

D gene: TRBD2
J gene: TRBJ2-7
V gene: TRBV10-1
clone size: .
CDR3 DNA: TGCGCCAGCAGTGAGGAGACGGGAGGTCCCTCAAGAGAGCAGTACTTC
CDR3 protein: CASSEETGGPSREQYF